Below are 29 T cell receptor beta chains sequenced from a single sample in a study of cytomegalovirus exposure and HLA in healthy donors (TCRdb year 2017). The library was generated by the immunoSEQ multiplex PCR assay. A mixture of 60 forward primers for TCR Vbeta segments and 13 reverse primers for TCR Jbeta segments was used in the multiplex PCR. Imported from immuneACCESS, the table was reduced by TCRdb to in-frame sequences with V and J called. These copies leave out some clones; in studies compared against another copy, an unresolved V gene accounts for under half, and the cause of the remainder is not known. The sample profile shows about 92,000 clones; approximately 84% of them were found once. Around 5.6% of the sample is in the top ten clones. The sample consisted of PBMCs. These receptors all come from a woman under 30 in good health and CMV-seropositive.

The chain is built from TRBV19 and TRBJ1-4, with unresolved D. Looked up from germline, CDR1 is LNHDA and CDR2 is SQIVND (reference sequence). Trimming removed 1 base at V and 2 bases at J, with 8 bases between. CDR3 length: 15 amino acids. CDR3 region: CASSIVGRTNEKLFF. The DNA for the CDR3 is TGTGCCAGTAGTATAGTGGGGAGGACTAATGAAAAACTGTTTTTT.

This clone was detected only a few times. This rearrangement joins TRBV4-1 to TRBJ2-5; D gene unclear. Trimming took off 0 bases at V and 4 bases at J, with 6 bases between the two ends. CDR1 and CDR2 from the germline V gene are MGHRA and YSYEKL. This CDR3 is 13 amino acids long. CDR3 amino acids: CASSQDPGETQYF. In nucleotides, the CDR3 is TGCGCCAGCAGCCAAGATCCAGGAGAGACCCAGTACTTC.

Regarding this clone: At one of its ends the junction is not consistent with the germline gene, which may arise from a read error. The chain is built from TRBV30 and TRBJ2-6; the match to TRBD2 covers 12 bases. Germline V gives CDR1 GTSNPN, CDR2 SVGIG (reference sequence). The CDR3 totals 17 residues. DNA of the CDR3: TGTGTCTGGACCGGACTAGCGGGACCCTCTGGGGCCAACGTCCTGACTTTC. This encodes CVWTGLAGPSGANVLTF.

This clone was detected only once. The chain combines TRBV7-3 with TRBJ1-3; D is ambiguous. This CDR3 contains 15 residues. Germline loops: CDR1 SGHTA, CDR2 FQGTGA. With 2 bases removed from V and 3 bases from J, the gap between germline ends came to 11 bases. The CDR3, as DNA: TGTGCCAGCAGCTTATCAGGTGGCTTTGGAAACACCATATATTTT. Its translation is CASSLSGGFGNTIYF.

V is TRBV7-9 and J is TRBJ2-5; TRBD1 aligns across 7 bases. The CDR3 is 13 residues long. Trimming cost V 5 bases and J 2 bases; bases outside gene matches: 2. The V gene's germline CDR1 is SEHNR and CDR2 FQNEAQ (reference sequence). The CDR3 sequence: CASSARGQETQYF. The CDR3 nucleotides are TGTGCCAGCAGCGCCAGGGGGCAAGAGACCCAGTACTTC.

This chain connects TRBV4-2 to TRBJ2-3, with D possibly being TRBD2 (6 bases). V was clipped by 1 base and J by 8 bases, with 16 bases between them. CDR1 is LGHNA, CDR2 YNFKEQ, per germline. The CDR3 contains 15 residues. CDR3 bases: TGTGCCAGCAGCCAAGGAGGGGACTTGCTGATTACGCAGTATTTT. It encodes CASSQGGDLLITQYF.

This clone has a handful of counts. This chain connects TRBV2 to TRBJ2-7; D is undetermined. V shed 4 bases and J shed 5 bases, with 12 bases lying between them. The germline V gene encodes CDR1 SNHLY and CDR2 FYNNEI. The CDR3 is 13 amino acids. Here the CDR3 reads CASSVGQTHEQYF. The DNA of the CDR3 is TGTGCCAGCAGTGTTGGGCAGACCCACGAGCAGTACTTC.

The J gene is TRBJ2-6, the V gene TRBV11-3, with D perhaps matching TRBD1 (6 bases). Deletions cut 0 bases from V and 2 bases from J, with 14 bases between. CDR1 is SGHNT and CDR2 is YENEEA in the germline V gene. This CDR3 contains 18 residues. CDR3 in DNA: TGTGCCAGCAGCTTAGATTCCTCTACAGGGACTGGGGCCAACGTCCTGACTTTC. Residues: CASSLDSSTGTGANVLTF.

The chain has TRBV7-2 and TRBJ1-5; possibly TRBD1 for D (5 bases). The CDR3 totals 16 residues. The ends were cut back, 1 base at V and 6 bases at J, with 16 bases in the middle. Germline CDR1 reads SGHTA; CDR2 reads FQGNSA. CDR3 in amino acids: CASSLGGVRVTQPQHF. The CDR3, as DNA: TGTGCCAGCAGCTTAGGGGGGGTGAGGGTAACTCAGCCCCAGCATTTT.

The chain uses TRBV5-6 and TRBJ2-5, with D possibly TRBD2 on 6 matching bases. The CDR3 has 15 residues. V lost 0 bases, J lost 2 bases, and 11 bases lay in between. CDR1 is SGHDT and CDR2 is YYEEEE in the germline V gene. The CDR3 here is CASSLERGLQETQYF. CDR3 sequence (DNA): TGTGCCAGCAGCTTGGAAAGGGGACTGCAAGAGACCCAGTACTTC. Complete variable domain (other parts from reference TRBV5-6 and TRBJ2-5): DAGVTQSPTHLIKTRGQQVTLRCSPKSGHDTVSWYQQALGQGPQFIFQYYEEEERQRGNFPDRFSGHQFPNYSSELNVNALLLGDSALYLCASSLERGLQETQYFGPGTRLLVL.

The genes are TRBV10-1 and TRBJ2-3; D ambiguous. Trimming pared 3 bases from V and 3 bases from J, leaving 7 bases between. CDR3 length equals 13 residues. Germline V gives CDR1 WNHNN, CDR2 SYGVQD (reference sequence). CDR3 in DNA: TGCGCCAGCAGTGATATGAGAACAGATACGCAGTATTTT. It is translated as CASSDMRTDTQYF.

This clone was seen more than once but under ten times. V and J are TRBV19 and TRBJ2-1; D possibly corresponds to TRBD1 (6 bases). The germline V and J ends were trimmed by 1 base and 3 bases, with 13 bases remaining between them. The germline CDR1 and CDR2 sequences are LNHDA and SQIVND (reference sequence). This CDR3 has 16 amino acids. The CDR3 DNA follows: TGTGCCAGTAGTATAGGGGCAGGGGATCGCTACAATGAGCAGTTCTTC. Its protein is CASSIGAGDRYNEQFF.

The gene calls are TRBV7-9 and TRBJ2-1; 10 positions match TRBD2. Germline lookup yields CDR1 SEHNR and CDR2 FQNEAQ (reference sequence). CDR3 length: 15 amino acids. V lost 4 bases to trimming and J lost 9 bases; unmatched junction nucleotides: 9. The chain's CDR3 is CASSSSLAGVVEQFF. The DNA for the CDR3 is TGTGCCAGCAGCTCGTCGCTAGCGGGAGTGGTTGAGCAGTTCTTC.

The CDR3 loop is CASSPVVGIYGYTF. DNA for the CDR3: TGTGCCAGCAGCCCCGTCGTCGGGATCTATGGCTACACCTTC. This chain joins TRBV7-9 and TRBJ1-2; D call uncertain. The CDR3 loop spans 14 amino acids. V was trimmed by 5 bases and J by 4 bases, leaving 14 bases between them. Germline V gives CDR1 SEHNR, CDR2 FQNEAQ (reference sequence). Variable domain in full (rest from reference TRBV7-9 and TRBJ1-2): DTGVSQNPRHKITKRGQNVTFRCDPISEHNRLYWYRQTLGQGPEFLTYFQNEAQLEKSRLLSDRFSAERPKGSFSTLEIQRTEQGDSAMYLCASSPVVGIYGYTFGSGTRLTVV.

This chain connects TRBV4-2 to TRBJ1-1; weak D call: TRBD1 (6 bases). The germline V gene has CDR1 LGHNA and CDR2 YNFKEQ. The V end lost 1 base, the J end lost 5 bases, and 11 bases lay between the germline ends. There are 14 residues in the CDR3. The CDR3 sequence: CASSQGQVKTEAFF. The CDR3 nucleotides read TGTGCCAGCAGCCAAGGACAGGTTAAAACTGAAGCTTTCTTT.

The gene calls are TRBV19 and TRBJ1-6; D might be TRBD1 (5 bases). The CDR3 covers 14 residues. Germline CDR1 reads LNHDA; CDR2 reads SQIVND (reference sequence). V was shortened by 5 bases and J by 13 bases, with 18 bases between the two germline ends. As DNA, the CDR3 is TGTGCCAGTAGTGGGGGACTGCAAAATCAGCCCCTCCACTTT. This sequence encodes CASSGGLQNQPLHF.

The chain is built from TRBV5-1 and TRBJ1-1; the D is unclear. The germline CDR1 and CDR2 sequences are SGHRS and YFSETQ. The ends were cut back, 0 bases at V and 7 bases at J, with 7 bases in the middle. The CDR3 is made up of 12 amino acids. The CDR3 loop is CASSLAGNEAFF. The CDR3 DNA reads as TGCGCCAGCAGCTTGGCCGGGAATGAAGCTTTCTTT.

The chain is built from TRBV14 and TRBJ2-1; 7 bases are a match to TRBD1. The CDR3 covers 14 residues. Germline CDR1 SGHDN, CDR2 FVKESK. The trim removed 2 bases at V and 6 bases at J, leaving 4 bases unmatched. CDR3 residues: CASSQPQGFNEQFF. For the CDR3, the DNA is TGTGCCAGCAGCCAACCACAGGGGTTCAATGAGCAGTTCTTC.

This sequence joins TRBV2 and TRBJ2-5; 7 positions match TRBD1. This CDR3 spans 16 amino acids. The germline CDR1 and CDR2 sequences are SNHLY and FYNNEI. With 4 bases clipped from V and 5 bases from J, the junction kept 13 bases outside the gene matches. The CDR3 DNA sequence: TGTGCCAGCAGTGCATCGAGACAGGGTAGTGGGGAGACCCAGTACTTC. This encodes CASSASRQGSGETQYF.

The gene calls are TRBV28 and TRBJ1-1; no firm D call. Germline CDR1 is MDHEN and CDR2 is SYDVKM. V was shortened by 6 bases and J by 0 bases, with 8 bases between the two germline ends. CDR3 size: 13 residues. The CDR3 spells CASSKQVNTEAFF. Here the CDR3 DNA reads TGTGCCAGCAGCAAGCAGGTGAACACTGAAGCTTTCTTT.

The V and J genes are TRBV28 and TRBJ1-1; 7 nucleotides line up with TRBD1. The CDR3 loop spans 18 amino acids. V lost 6 bases to trimming and J lost 0 bases; unmatched junction nucleotides: 16. Looked up from germline, CDR1 is MDHEN and CDR2 is SYDVKM. CDR3 protein: CASRASGTVSLVNTEAFF. CDR3 nucleotides: TGTGCCAGCAGGGCCTCCGGGACAGTCTCCTTAGTGAACACTGAAGCTTTCTTT.

The DNA of the CDR3 is TGTGCCAGCAGTGGGTCCAGGGGGCGGTTTGAGACTGAAGCTTTCTTT. Translation gives CASSGSRGRFETEAFF. The chain uses TRBV28 and TRBJ1-1, with TRBD1 identical over 8 bases. V lost 5 bases and J lost 5; bases outside the gene matches: 13. Germline loops: CDR1 MDHEN, CDR2 SYDVKM. CDR3 length equals 16 residues.

J is TRBJ2-6 and V is TRBV4-2; 9 bases are a match to TRBD2. The V gene's germline CDR1 is LGHNA and CDR2 YNFKEQ. Trimming took 4 bases from V and 4 from J; bases not matched to a gene: 11. The CDR3 is 18 residues long. CDR3 sequence: CASSRTIAGASGANVLTF. Here the CDR3 DNA reads TGTGCCAGCAGCCGGACTATAGCGGGAGCTTCCGGGGCCAACGTCCTGACTTTC.

The chain carries TRBV27 and TRBJ2-1; TRBD1 matches 8 bases. V dropped 3 bases and J dropped 3; count of bases not matched to a gene: 4. Germline-derived CDR1 and CDR2 are MNHEY and SMNVEV (reference sequence). The CDR3 has 15 residues. The CDR3 spells CASSFQGADYNEQFF. The CDR3 nucleotides read TGTGCCAGCAGTTTCCAGGGGGCGGACTACAATGAGCAGTTCTTC.

This chain connects TRBV5-8 to TRBJ2-7, with 7 nucleotides matching TRBD1. The germline gives CDR1 SGHTS, CDR2 YDEGEE. The CDR3 runs 15 residues. With V trimmed by 5 bases and J by 2 bases, 10 bases remained unmatched. This chain's CDR3 is CASSFRQGRAYEQYF. CDR3 DNA sequence: TGTGCCAGCAGTTTTAGACAGGGAAGGGCCTACGAGCAGTACTTC.

The chain joins TRBV18 to TRBJ2-7; D is unclear. Per the germline V gene, CDR1 is KGHSH and CDR2 is LQKENI. Trimming pared 3 bases from V and 2 bases from J, leaving 11 bases between. This CDR3 region has 14 residues. As DNA, the CDR3 is TGTGCCAGCTCACCGGCGGCTACCCCCTACGAGCAGTACTTC. This gives the protein CASSPAATPYEQYF.

The rearrangement joins TRBV2 to TRBJ2-7; 8 nucleotides align to TRBD2. There are 14 residues in the CDR3. CDR1 is SNHLY and CDR2 is FYNNEI in the germline V gene. The trim removed 8 bases at V and 6 bases at J, leaving 12 bases unmatched. This CDR3 is CASVPGLGNSEQYF. The CDR3 nucleotides are TGTGCCAGCGTCCCGGGACTAGGGAATAGCGAGCAGTACTTC.

V gene TRBV7-9 combines with J gene TRBJ1-3; 9 nucleotides agree with TRBD1. TRBJ2-2 matches the DNA end more closely, so the J call is doubtful. The CDR3 has 14 amino acids. CDR1 is SEHNR and CDR2 is FQNEAQ in the germline V gene (reference sequence). The CDR3 reads CASRDRVATGELFF. As DNA, the CDR3 is TGTGCCAGCCGGGACAGGGTGGCCACCGGGGAGCTGTTTTTT.

The chain employs TRBV9 and TRBJ2-3, with 7 bases that match TRBD1. Germline V gives CDR1 SGDLS, CDR2 YYNGEE. The CDR3 runs to 15 residues. With 0 bases clipped from V and 1 base from J, the junction kept 2 bases outside the gene matches. CDR3 in amino acids: CASSVVGQGTDTQYF. The CDR3 DNA follows: TGTGCCAGCAGCGTAGTTGGACAGGGCACAGATACGCAGTATTTT.